This is a list of T cell receptor beta chains from one sample in a study of T-cell memory formation after mild COVID-19. TCRdb reanalysed the 5' RACE reads using MiXCR and keeps one entry per CDR3 protein. The data hold about 600,000 distinct CDR3 sequences, with about a fifth observed a single time. Sequences were obtained from PBMCs or a T cell subset sorted from them (not recorded which). The receptors here all came from an adult woman who had mild COVID-19 (a few samples of this study predate the infection). Cell type and time point are not known. Both conserved end residues are part of each CDR3. Fields, in order: J gene, clone size, D gene, V gene, CDR3 DNA, CDR3 protein. A D gene is named only where the DNA matches it firmly. The size field is filled for only some rows; it gives once, few, many or a size class.

j_gene: TRBJ2-3; abundance: few; d_gene: TRBD2; v_gene: TRBV5-4; CDR3nt: TGTGCCAGCAGCTCTAGACTAGCGGGACACACAGATACGCAGTATTTT; CDR3aa: CASSSRLAGHTDTQYF
j_gene: TRBJ1-5; abundance: few; d_gene: .; v_gene: TRBV2; CDR3nt: TGTGCCAGCAGTGAAGGGACGCGCGATCAGCCCCAGCATTTT; CDR3aa: CASSEGTRDQPQHF
j_gene: TRBJ2-7; abundance: few; d_gene: .; v_gene: TRBV7-3; CDR3nt: TGTGCCAGCAGCTTAACCCCGGGACCCCGCTACGAGCAGTACTTC; CDR3aa: CASSLTPGPRYEQYF
j_gene: TRBJ2-3; abundance: few; d_gene: .; v_gene: TRBV27; CDR3nt: TGTGCCAGCAGTTTACAAACGGGATGGGGCACAGATACGCAGTATTTT; CDR3aa: CASSLQTGWGTDTQYF
j_gene: TRBJ1-1; abundance: .; d_gene: .; v_gene: TRBV4-2; CDR3nt: TGTGCCAGCAGCCAAGATAGGGAGCTTGAAGCTTTCTTT; CDR3aa: CASSQDRELEAFF
j_gene: TRBJ1-4; abundance: .; d_gene: .; v_gene: TRBV12-3/TRBV12-4; CDR3nt: TGTGCCAGCAGTTTAAAGGGCAGGGGCCTACTCGGAGGAACTAATGAAAAACTGTTTTTT; CDR3aa: CASSLKGRGLLGGTNEKLFF
j_gene: TRBJ2-2; abundance: .; d_gene: TRBD1; v_gene: TRBV6-5; CDR3nt: TGTGCCAGCAGGTCACAGGGGGCCGTCACCGGGGAGCTGTTTTTT; CDR3aa: CASRSQGAVTGELFF
j_gene: TRBJ2-3; abundance: many; d_gene: .; v_gene: TRBV5-1; CDR3nt: TGCGCCAGCAGCTTTGCGGGAAGGGGCACAGATACGCAGTATTTT; CDR3aa: CASSFAGRGTDTQYF
j_gene: TRBJ1-1; abundance: .; d_gene: TRBD1; v_gene: TRBV29-1; CDR3nt: TGCAGCCCTGAGGTCCCGACGACAGGGCGGTTGGGCACTGAAGCTTTCTTT; CDR3aa: CSPEVPTTGRLGTEAFF
j_gene: TRBJ1-1; abundance: once; d_gene: .; v_gene: TRBV6-5; CDR3nt: TGTGCCAGCAGTTACGACGGCAGGGCGAACACTGAAGCTTTCTTT; CDR3aa: CASSYDGRANTEAFF
j_gene: TRBJ2-5; abundance: few; d_gene: TRBD2; v_gene: TRBV12-3/TRBV12-4; CDR3nt: TGTGCCAGCAGTTCGGGACTTACAGTAGCGGGAGCAGAGACCCAGTACTTC; CDR3aa: CASSSGLTVAGAETQYF
j_gene: TRBJ2-2; abundance: few; d_gene: .; v_gene: TRBV5-1; CDR3nt: TGCGCCAGCAGCTTGGTTCCTATCGGCACCGGGGAGCTGTTTTTT; CDR3aa: CASSLVPIGTGELFF
j_gene: TRBJ2-1; abundance: few; d_gene: .; v_gene: TRBV20-1; CDR3nt: TGCAGTGCTAGAGATCTCTCTTTTGAAGTGCAGTTCTTC; CDR3aa: CSARDLSFEVQFF
j_gene: TRBJ1-1; abundance: many; d_gene: .; v_gene: TRBV7-3; CDR3nt: TGTGCCAGCAGCTTGACGGGGGGTGGCACTGAAGCTTTCTTT; CDR3aa: CASSLTGGGTEAFF
j_gene: TRBJ2-7; abundance: few; d_gene: TRBD2; v_gene: TRBV20-1; CDR3nt: TGCAGTGCTAGATACGCTAGCGGGAACTACGAGCAGTACTTC; CDR3aa: CSARYASGNYEQYF
j_gene: TRBJ2-6; abundance: .; d_gene: TRBD1; v_gene: TRBV2; CDR3nt: TGTGCCAGCAGTAACGACAGGGCTAGGGCCAACGTCCTGACTTTC; CDR3aa: CASSNDRARANVLTF
j_gene: TRBJ1-3; abundance: few; d_gene: .; v_gene: TRBV7-8; CDR3nt: TGTGCCAGCAGCTTAGCGGTCTCTGGAAACACCATATATTTT; CDR3aa: CASSLAVSGNTIYF
j_gene: TRBJ2-3; abundance: few; d_gene: .; v_gene: TRBV12-3/TRBV12-4; CDR3nt: TGTGCCAGCAGAACCACCCAGGGTAGCACAGATACGCAGTATTTT; CDR3aa: CASRTTQGSTDTQYF
j_gene: TRBJ2-5; abundance: .; d_gene: .; v_gene: TRBV20-1; CDR3nt: TGCAGTGCTAGAGATTACGGGGGATACCTTTTGGACCAAGAGACCCAGTACTTC; CDR3aa: CSARDYGGYLLDQETQYF
j_gene: TRBJ2-5; abundance: .; d_gene: .; v_gene: TRBV7-8; CDR3nt: TGTGCCAGTCGGGAGCGGAGGGGCGCGTGGCAAGAGACCCAGTACTTC; CDR3aa: CASRERRGAWQETQYF
j_gene: TRBJ2-7; abundance: .; d_gene: TRBD1; v_gene: TRBV12-3/TRBV12-4; CDR3nt: TGTGCCAGCAAGGCAGGGGGTTTACACGAGCAGTACTTC; CDR3aa: CASKAGGLHEQYF
j_gene: TRBJ2-5; abundance: few; d_gene: .; v_gene: TRBV5-1; CDR3nt: TGCGCCAGCAGCTTCGGGGCCGAAGAGACCCAGTACTTC; CDR3aa: CASSFGAEETQYF